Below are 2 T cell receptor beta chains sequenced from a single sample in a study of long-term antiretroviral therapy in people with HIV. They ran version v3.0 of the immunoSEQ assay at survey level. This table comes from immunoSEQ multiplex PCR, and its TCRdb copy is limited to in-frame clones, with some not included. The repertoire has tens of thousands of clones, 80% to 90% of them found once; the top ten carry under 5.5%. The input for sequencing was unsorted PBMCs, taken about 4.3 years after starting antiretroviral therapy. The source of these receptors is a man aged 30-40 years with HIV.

CDR3 amino acids: CASSLFGDNTEAFF. The CDR3 coding sequence is TGTGCCAGCAGTTTATTCGGGGATAACACTGAAGCTTTCTTT. The chain employs TRBV27 and TRBJ1-1; D gene ambiguous. The germline V and J ends were trimmed by 1 base and 2 bases, with 8 bases remaining between them. CDR3 length: 14 residues. Germline V gives CDR1 MNHEY, CDR2 SMNVEV (reference sequence).

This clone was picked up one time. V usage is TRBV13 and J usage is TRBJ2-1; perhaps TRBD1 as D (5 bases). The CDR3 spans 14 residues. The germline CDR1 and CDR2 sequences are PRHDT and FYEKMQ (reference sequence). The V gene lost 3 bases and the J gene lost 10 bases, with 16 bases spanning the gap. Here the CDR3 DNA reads TGTGCCAGCAGCTTCCCCGACAGTAGTGGGGAGCAGTTCTTC. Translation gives CASSFPDSSGEQFF.